This TCR beta chain was documented in a study of shared clonotypes between healthy human individuals. Study overall: Researchers drew samples from a couple of women and three men aged 18 to 49.

Notes on the study in general: A generally larger estimated richness was seen in naive subsets than in memory subsets.

Concerning this clone: Antigen unknown.

Genomic DNA per cell subset filled all wells of several immunoSEQ plates. TCRdb keeps only in-frame clones here, not all; method: immunoSEQ multiplex PCR. The sample has around 2.5 million clones, roughly 93% seen once. Healthy and HIV-negative, the adult donors had no recent acute infections or vaccinations. The CDR3 is 13 amino acids. Germline CDR1 SGHNT, CDR2 YYREEE (reference sequence). The germline V and J ends were trimmed by 2 bases and 4 bases, with 4 bases remaining between them. This sequence was found in a man aged 18 to 35 in good health. Some clones in this sample may be carry-over from other donors' samples. Sample: naive CD4+ T cells from PBMCs. The subset: CD45RA+ positively selected. The rearrangement uses TRBV5-4 and TRBJ2-6; no reliable D call. CDR3 residues: CASSFVGANVLTF. The CDR3 DNA follows: TGTGCCAGCAGCTTTGTCGGGGCCAACGTCCTGACTTTC.